One and the same sample provided the 27 T cell receptor beta chains below, sequenced in a study of shared clonotypes between healthy human individuals. Generated by immunoSEQ multiplex PCR, the TCRdb table keeps only in-frame clones and is missing some. The table includes under 2,000,000 clones, about 95% detected once. Only CD45RO-negative cells positively selected for CCR7 counted as naive CD8 cells, so terminally differentiated effector memory CD45RA+ cells were excluded. Material for sequencing was naive CD8+ T cells sorted from blood. The receptor source for this set is a man younger than 35 in good health.

The V call is TRBV19, the J call TRBJ1-1; no clear D. This CDR3 has 13 amino acids. With 7 bases removed from V and 2 bases from J, the gap between germline ends came to 11 bases. Per germline, CDR1 LNHDA and CDR2 SQIVND (reference sequence). CDR3 DNA sequence: TGTGCCAGTAAAGACCACTCCAACACTGAAGCTTTCTTT. Its translation is CASKDHSNTEAFF.

The gene calls are TRBV5-1 and TRBJ2-1, with TRBD2 matching 8 bases. The ends lost 3 bases at V and 2 bases at J; junction bases unmatched: 4. There are 15 residues in the CDR3. Germline V gene sequence: CDR1 SGHRS, CDR2 YFSETQ. The CDR3 reads CASSWAGGAYNEQFF. The CDR3 bases are TGCGCCAGCAGCTGGGCGGGAGGTGCCTACAATGAGCAGTTCTTC.

CDR3 nucleotide sequence: TGTGCCAGCAGCGTCGCCTCCGGGACGGTGAACACTGAAGCTTTCTTT. Translated, it gives CASSVASGTVNTEAFF. This chain uses TRBV5-4 with TRBJ1-1; D is perhaps TRBD1 (5 bases). Germline V CDR1 and CDR2: SGHNT, YYREEE (reference sequence). This CDR3 comprises 16 residues. Trimming pared 4 bases from V and 0 bases from J, leaving 16 bases between.

The chain joins TRBV27 to TRBJ2-7; either TRBD1 or TRBD2 may fit D (5 bases each). The CDR3 spans 15 residues. The germline V gene has CDR1 MNHEY and CDR2 SMNVEV (reference sequence). The V gene lost 7 bases and the J gene lost 4 bases, with 20 bases spanning the gap. The CDR3 DNA sequence: TGTGCCAGCACCTCGACGGGACCCCGGGGTTACGAGCAGTACTTC. It codes for CASTSTGPRGYEQYF.

The gene calls are TRBV6-4 and TRBJ2-1; 9 bases are shared with TRBD2. The CDR3 consists of 16 residues. V lost 0 bases to trimming and J lost 2 bases; unmatched junction nucleotides: 2. In germline, CDR1 is MRHNA, CDR2 SNTAGT. The CDR3 loop reads CASSDSGGGAYNEQFF. CDR3 nucleotides: TGTGCCAGCAGTGACTCGGGCGGGGGGGCCTACAATGAGCAGTTCTTC.

The chain recombines TRBV13 with TRBJ2-3; D ambiguous. This CDR3 is 13 amino acids long. CDR1 is PRHDT, CDR2 FYEKMQ, per germline (reference sequence). V gave up 4 bases and J gave up 4 bases, with 9 bases separating them. The CDR3 coding sequence is TGTGCCAGCAGCTCAATGGTGGCAGATACGCAGTATTTT. Protein product: CASSSMVADTQYF.

V is TRBV10-3 and J is TRBJ2-1; no firm D call. CDR3 size: 14 residues. CDR1 is ENHRY and CDR2 is SYGVKD in the germline V gene. Trimming stripped 3 bases from V and 0 bases from J, with 6 bases between. In DNA form, the CDR3 reads TGTGCCATCAGTGATTCGAGCTCCTACAATGAGCAGTTCTTC. Its protein product is CAISDSSSYNEQFF.

The V call is TRBV4-1, the J call TRBJ2-7; D possibly corresponds to TRBD1 (5 bases). The CDR3 is made up of 13 amino acids. V gave up 4 bases and J gave up 3 bases, with 10 bases separating them. Per the germline V gene, CDR1 is MGHRA and CDR2 is YSYEKL. Here the CDR3 reads CASSPKTGYEQYF. The DNA for the CDR3 is TGCGCCAGCAGCCCAAAAACAGGCTACGAGCAGTACTTC.

The chain employs TRBV19 and TRBJ2-7; D unclear. V gave up 6 bases and J gave up 6 bases, with 15 bases separating them. This CDR3 has 13 residues. CDR1 LNHDA and CDR2 SQIVND come from the germline V gene (reference sequence). In DNA form, the CDR3 reads TGTGCCAGTAGGGAGAGCTTGGTTGGCGAGCAGTACTTC. As protein: CASRESLVGEQYF.

The chain employs TRBV9 and TRBJ2-3; D unresolved. This CDR3 contains 17 residues. Trimming shortened V by 3 bases and J by 3 bases, and 20 bases separated the two germline ends. Germline V gives CDR1 SGDLS, CDR2 YYNGEE. The CDR3 bases are TGTGCCAGCAGCGCCCCGCTATCCCAGCCTGATACAGATACGCAGTATTTT. Translated: CASSAPLSQPDTDTQYF. The full variable domain, completed using reference TRBV9 and TRBJ2-3, is DSGVTQTPKHLITATGQRVTLRCSPRSGDLSVYWYQQSLDQGLQFLIQYYNGEERAKGNILERFSAQQFPDLHSELNLSSLELGDSALYFCASSAPLSQPDTDTQYFGPGTRLTVL.

This chain connects TRBV7-8 to TRBJ2-3; 10 positions agree with TRBD2. After removal of 5 bases from V and 4 bases from J, the junction contained 12 bases not matched to a gene. The CDR3 runs 17 residues. The V gene's germline CDR1 is SGHVS and CDR2 FQNEAQ. The CDR3 DNA is TGTGCCAGCAGCCTAACCTTAGCGGGAGGTACGCCAGATACGCAGTATTTT. It encodes CASSLTLAGGTPDTQYF.

As regards this clone: This sample also contains other DNA sequences that code for the same CDR3. The chain uses TRBV6-1 and TRBJ2-7; 10 positions match TRBD1. This CDR3 has 13 amino acids. CDR1 and CDR2 (germline): MNHNS, SASEGT. The junction had 6 bases not matched to a gene; V was cut back by 8 bases and J by 5 bases. For the CDR3, the DNA is TGTGCCAGCTCCGGGACAGGGGTCGACGAGCAGTACTTC. It translates to CASSGTGVDEQYF.

J is TRBJ2-7 and V is TRBV2; TRBD2 is a possible D gene (5 bases). Germline values: CDR1 SNHLY, CDR2 FYNNEI. The ends were cut back, 6 bases at V and 0 bases at J, with 12 bases in the middle. There are 14 residues in the CDR3. In DNA, the CDR3 is TGTGCCAGCAGGGATGGGCGGGTCTCCTACGAGCAGTACTTC. This codes for CASRDGRVSYEQYF.

The rearrangement joins TRBV25-1 to TRBJ1-5; D not certain. The CDR3 consists of 14 residues. V was cut by 8 bases and J by 5 bases, with 16 bases left in between. Germline V gives CDR1 MGHDK, CDR2 SYGVNS. CDR3 sequence reads: CASPKGRVYQPQHF. CDR3 nucleotides: TGTGCCAGCCCTAAAGGGAGGGTCTATCAGCCCCAGCATTTT.

The chain recombines TRBV7-8 with TRBJ2-7; TRBD2 matches 8 bases. Per the germline V gene, CDR1 is SGHVS and CDR2 is FQNEAQ. The V gene end was trimmed by 1 base and the J gene end by 3 bases; junction bases not matched to a gene: 5. The CDR3 covers 15 residues. This CDR3 reads CASSLGGGTFYEQYF. CDR3 nucleotide sequence: TGTGCCAGCAGCTTAGGCGGGGGGACGTTCTACGAGCAGTACTTC.

The CDR3 protein is CASGLVTGTGDTEAFF. CDR3 coding DNA: TGTGCTAGTGGTTTGGTAACCGGGACAGGGGATACTGAAGCTTTCTTT. The rearrangement links TRBV12-5 to TRBJ1-1; TRBD1 matches at 10 bases. V shed 0 bases, J shed 5 bases, and the junction held 6 bases outside the gene matches. Per the germline V gene, CDR1 is LGHNT and CDR2 is FRNRAP. The CDR3 totals 16 residues.

This clone was seen a single time. V gene TRBV5-6 combines with J gene TRBJ2-7; 8 bases match TRBD1. V gave up 2 bases and J gave up 6 bases; unmatched junction bases: 4. Germline CDR1 and CDR2: SGHDT and YYEEEE. This CDR3 comprises 13 residues. In DNA, the CDR3 is TGTGCCAGCAGCTTAGGGACAGGCGGCGAGCAGTACTTC. Translated: CASSLGTGGEQYF.

The genes are TRBV7-3 and TRBJ2-4; D remains ambiguous. Germline values: CDR1 SGHTA, CDR2 FQGTGA. Deletions cut 0 bases from V and 6 bases from J, with 9 bases between. CDR3 length: 14 amino acids. The CDR3 DNA reads as TGTGCCAGCAGCTTAACCCCCCTTGGAAACATTCAGTACTTC. Its translation is CASSLTPLGNIQYF.

The V and J genes are TRBV5-1 and TRBJ1-2; D possibly corresponds to TRBD1 (5 bases). The ends were cut back, 0 bases at V and 10 bases at J, with 13 bases in the middle. Germline values: CDR1 SGHRS, CDR2 YFSETQ. The CDR3 contains 13 residues. The CDR3 spells CASSLEGVAYYTF. CDR3 DNA: TGCGCCAGCAGCTTGGAAGGGGTCGCCTACTACACCTTC. Looking up the rest from reference TRBV5-1 and TRBJ1-2 gives the full variable domain: KAGVTQTPRYLIKTRGQQVTLSCSPISGHRSVSWYQQTPGQGLQFLFEYFSETQRNKGNFPGRFSGRQFSNSRSEMNVSTLELGDSALYLCASSLEGVAYYTFGSGTRLTVV.

The chain joins TRBV7-2 to TRBJ1-2, with 12 bases fitting TRBD1. The CDR3 spans 16 residues. The ends lost 4 bases at V and 3 bases at J; junction bases unmatched: 6. Germline CDR1 SGHTA, CDR2 FQGNSA. The CDR3 sequence is CASSSGTGGFYYGYTF. The CDR3 nucleotides read TGTGCCAGCAGCTCAGGGACAGGGGGCTTCTACTATGGCTACACCTTC.

The chain employs TRBV14 and TRBJ2-7; D is unclear. The CDR3 totals 13 residues. Trimming removed 3 bases from V and 4 bases from J, with 10 bases in between. Germline lookup yields CDR1 SGHDN and CDR2 FVKESK. The CDR3 reads CASSQLGWYEQYF. DNA of the CDR3: TGTGCCAGCAGCCAGCTGGGGTGGTACGAGCAGTACTTC.

This sequence joins TRBV11-2 and TRBJ2-1, with D possibly being TRBD2 (6 bases). V lost 4 bases to trimming and J lost 5 bases, with 9 bases between them. Germline CDR1 SGHAT, CDR2 FQNNGV. The CDR3 contains 13 residues. This CDR3 reads CASSWGDHNEQFF. The DNA for the CDR3 is TGTGCCAGCAGCTGGGGGGACCACAATGAGCAGTTCTTC.

The chain joins TRBV9 to TRBJ2-3; D not resolved. The CDR3 runs 14 residues. The V gene's germline CDR1 is SGDLS and CDR2 YYNGEE. Between the trimmed V and J ends, which lost 0 bases and 5 bases, there was a span of 10 bases. The CDR3 DNA is TGTGCCAGCAGCGTAGCCAGTTCGGGAGATACGCAGTATTTT. It codes for CASSVASSGDTQYF.

This rearrangement joins TRBV9 to TRBJ2-3; 9 bases are shared with TRBD1. V was pared by 3 bases and J by 6 bases, with 11 bases of the junction left unmatched. The CDR3 spans 16 residues. The germline gives CDR1 SGDLS, CDR2 YYNGEE. CDR3 protein: CASSDRDRVVGDTQYF. For the CDR3, the DNA is TGTGCCAGCAGCGACCGGGACAGGGTAGTGGGTGATACGCAGTATTTT.

The gene calls are TRBV9 and TRBJ1-1; D may be TRBD1 (6 bases). V gave up 4 bases and J gave up 5 bases, with 18 bases separating them. The germline V gene has CDR1 SGDLS and CDR2 YYNGEE. This CDR3 has 15 residues. The CDR3 DNA reads TGTGCCAGCAGCATCCACCCAACAGGGAGGACTGAAGCTTTCTTT. The encoded protein is CASSIHPTGRTEAFF.

DNA for the CDR3: TGCGCCAGCAGCCATTCTCGGGACAGGGGGCAATACGAGCAGTACTTC. Its translation: CASSHSRDRGQYEQYF. V is TRBV4-3 and J is TRBJ2-7; 12 nucleotides agree with TRBD1. CDR3 size: 16 residues. The junction had 7 bases not matched to a gene; V was cut back by 3 bases and J by 4 bases. The germline CDR1 and CDR2 sequences are LGHNA and YSLEER.

Notes on this clone: Other DNA sequences in the same sample also yield this CDR3. V usage is TRBV7-9 and J usage is TRBJ2-5; the D gene is possibly TRBD2 (7 bases). The germline CDR1 and CDR2 sequences are SEHNR and FQNEAQ (reference sequence). Trimming shortened V by 5 bases and J by 11 bases, and 15 bases separated the two germline ends. The CDR3 length is 12 residues. The DNA for the CDR3 is TGTGCCAGCAGCCCCCAAGGGGGGGAGCAGTACTTC. It is translated as CASSPQGGEQYF.